One and the same sample provided the 4 T cell receptor beta chains below, sequenced in a study of T cell changes during pregnancy in multiple sclerosis. Sequencing was performed with immunoSEQ multiplex PCR; in TCRdb, only in-frame clones are kept and a portion is missing. The table lists roughly 77,000 clones, roughly 92% of them singletons. The sample consisted of peripheral blood, taken in the second trimester of pregnancy. The source of these receptors is a female donor with multiple sclerosis, enrolled in a pregnancy study.

The rearrangement links TRBV7-3 to TRBJ1-1; D is perhaps TRBD1 (5 bases). V gave up 8 bases and J gave up 6 bases, with 16 bases separating them. The CDR3 spans 13 residues. Germline loops: CDR1 SGHTA, CDR2 FQGTGA. This chain's CDR3 is CASASRGRAEAFF. CDR3 sequence (DNA): TGTGCCAGCGCCTCGCGGGGGAGAGCTGAAGCTTTCTTT.

Remarks on this clone: The same CDR3 can be traced to other DNA sequences in this sample. The chain is built from TRBV6-4 and TRBJ2-3; TRBD2 aligns across 10 bases. Germline CDR1 is MRHNA and CDR2 is SNTAGT. J was trimmed by 2 bases and V by 2 bases; bases with no gene match: 1. The CDR3 runs to 15 residues. CDR3 bases: TGTGCCAGCAGTGACAGCGGGGGGGCCACAGATACGCAGTATTTT. Protein product: CASSDSGGATDTQYF.

The rearrangement joins TRBV4-1 to TRBJ2-5; the D gene is possibly TRBD2 (6 bases). With 0 bases removed from V and 3 bases from J, the gap between germline ends came to 8 bases. Germline CDR1 reads MGHRA; CDR2 reads YSYEKL. CDR3 length equals 14 residues. CDR3 nucleotide sequence: TGCGCCAGCAGCCAAGATCGCGGGAAAGAGACCCAGTACTTC. This sequence encodes CASSQDRGKETQYF.

The V and J genes are TRBV6-5 and TRBJ1-5, with 7 bases identical to TRBD1. The CDR3 length is 15 residues. The germline V gene has CDR1 MNHEY and CDR2 SVGAGI. V shed 6 bases, J shed 1 base, and the junction held 6 bases outside the gene matches. This CDR3 reads CASRSGQSSNQPQHF. The DNA of the CDR3 is TGTGCCAGCAGATCGGGACAGTCCAGCAATCAGCCCCAGCATTTT.